This passage covers 18 T cell receptor beta chains from one sample sequenced in a study of cytomegalovirus exposure and HLA in healthy donors. Profiling relied on immunoSEQ multiplex PCR, and the TCRdb table lists in-frame clones only, not all of them. The data hold roughly 330,000 clones, with approximately 90% observed a single time. Sequenced sample: PBMCs. The receptors derive from a woman in her 30s in good health and CMV-seropositive.

The chain carries TRBV7-8 and TRBJ1-4; TRBD1 matches 7 bases. The CDR3 loop spans 15 amino acids. CDR1 is SGHVS and CDR2 is FQNEAQ in the germline V gene. The junction had 6 bases not matched to a gene; V was cut back by 5 bases and J by 3 bases. CDR3 coding DNA: TGTGCCAGCAGCCCCCGGACAGGTTCTAATGAAAAACTGTTTTTT. Amino acid sequence: CASSPRTGSNEKLFF.

V gene TRBV6-1 combines with J gene TRBJ2-7; possible D gene TRBD2, 6 bases. The CDR3 covers 13 residues. With 1 base removed from V and 6 bases from J, the gap between germline ends came to 10 bases. CDR1 and CDR2 from the germline V gene are MNHNS and SASEGT. In DNA, the CDR3 is TGTGCCAGCAGTGAAGGGGGAGGTTCCGAGCAGTACTTC. Protein: CASSEGGGSEQYF.

J is TRBJ1-6 and V is TRBV6-1; D gene unclear. The CDR3 totals 15 residues. The V end lost 0 bases, the J end lost 10 bases, and 13 bases lay between the germline ends. Germline CDR1 is MNHNS and CDR2 is SASEGT. The CDR3 is CASSEAVLGRSPLHF. The CDR3 bases are TGTGCCAGCAGTGAAGCTGTTCTGGGAAGGTCACCCCTCCACTTT.

The sample holds one count of this clone. This chain connects TRBV6-5 to TRBJ2-7; no clear D. The germline V gene has CDR1 MNHEY and CDR2 SVGAGI. There are 12 residues in the CDR3. Trimming cost V 4 bases and J 3 bases, with 7 bases left between them. The CDR3 DNA sequence: TGTGCCAGCAGTTCGTACAGCTACGAGCAGTACTTC. Translated, it gives CASSSYSYEQYF.

Remarks on this clone: Other nucleotide sequences from this sample produce the same CDR3. This rearrangement joins TRBV6-5 to TRBJ2-7; 7 bases are a match to TRBD2. V was pared by 2 bases and J by 4 bases, with 5 bases of the junction left unmatched. Germline V gene data show CDR1 as MNHEY and CDR2 as SVGAGI. The CDR3 has 14 amino acids. The CDR3: CASSYGRGGYEQYF. CDR3 bases: TGTGCCAGCAGTTACGGTCGCGGGGGATACGAGCAGTACTTC.

The chain recombines TRBV13 with TRBJ1-3; D perhaps matches TRBD1 (6 bases). The CDR3 contains 16 residues. Germline V gene lookup returns CDR1 PRHDT and CDR2 FYEKMQ (reference sequence). V lost 3 bases and J 0 bases, leaving 12 bases between the germline ends. The CDR3 DNA is TGTGCCAGCAGCTTTACGACAGGTTCCTCTGGAAACACCATATATTTT. This codes for CASSFTTGSSGNTIYF.

The genes are TRBV27 and TRBJ1-5, with unresolved D. The germline V gene encodes CDR1 MNHEY and CDR2 SMNVEV (reference sequence). The CDR3 extends over 16 amino acids. With 5 bases removed from V and 4 bases from J, the gap between germline ends came to 18 bases. The CDR3 nucleotides are TGTGCCAGCAGTACTACCTACGGGGAATTAAATCAGCCCCAGCATTTT. Residues: CASSTTYGELNQPQHF.

This chain uses TRBV7-9 with TRBJ1-2; 9 bases match TRBD1. The CDR3 has 18 residues. V trimming: 3 bases; J trimming: 1 base; junction bases outside the gene matches: 12. Looked up from germline, CDR1 is SEHNR and CDR2 is FQNEAQ (reference sequence). The CDR3 region is CASSLRGIDRGSNYGYTF. DNA for the CDR3: TGTGCCAGCAGCTTGAGGGGGATCGACAGGGGGAGTAACTATGGCTACACCTTC. Variable domain in full (rest from reference TRBV7-9 and TRBJ1-2): DTGVSQNPRHKITKRGQNVTFRCDPISEHNRLYWYRQTLGQGPEFLTYFQNEAQLEKSRLLSDRFSAERPKGSFSTLEIQRTEQGDSAMYLCASSLRGIDRGSNYGYTFGSGTRLTVV.

The chain is built from TRBV27 and TRBJ2-5; D is possibly TRBD2 (7 bases). From germline, CDR1 is MNHEY and CDR2 SMNVEV (reference sequence). This CDR3 is built from 14 residues. Trimming pared 5 bases from V and 4 bases from J, leaving 14 bases between. Here the CDR3 DNA reads TGTGCCAGCAGTATCCACAGGGAGGGAGAGACCCAGTACTTC. Its translation: CASSIHREGETQYF.

This chain links TRBV13 with TRBJ2-2, with 7 bases identical to TRBD2. This CDR3 is built from 14 residues. Trimming removed 7 bases from V and 1 base from J; junction bases left unmatched: 3. The germline CDR1 and CDR2 sequences are PRHDT and FYEKMQ (reference sequence). The CDR3 is CASIERGNTGELFF. CDR3 bases: TGTGCCAGCATAGAGCGGGGGAACACCGGGGAGCTGTTTTTT.

This chain uses TRBV30 with TRBJ2-7; 11 bases are shared with TRBD2. The CDR3 is made up of 17 amino acids. Germline V gives CDR1 GTSNPN, CDR2 SVGIG (reference sequence). V was pared by 2 bases and J by 0 bases, with 9 bases of the junction left unmatched. As DNA, the CDR3 is TGTGCCTGGAGTTCCCGATCTAGCGGGAGGAGCTCCTACGAGCAGTACTTC. This gives the protein CAWSSRSSGRSSYEQYF.

The rearrangement links TRBV25-1 to TRBJ2-2; no definite D call. V lost 6 bases and J 3 bases, leaving 14 bases between the germline ends. This CDR3 region has 15 residues. The V gene's germline CDR1 is MGHDK and CDR2 SYGVNS. In nucleotides, the CDR3 is TGTGCCAGCAGAGACACCGGGCGACACACCGGGGAGCTGTTTTTT. It encodes CASRDTGRHTGELFF.

The J gene is TRBJ1-1, the V gene TRBV30; D perhaps matches TRBD1 (6 bases). The V gene lost 2 bases and the J gene lost 0 bases, with 16 bases spanning the gap. The CDR3 has 16 amino acids. Germline V gives CDR1 GTSNPN, CDR2 SVGIG (reference sequence). The CDR3 sequence: CAWSPPGTRMNTEAFF. CDR3 sequence (DNA): TGTGCCTGGAGTCCGCCCGGGACAAGAATGAACACTGAAGCTTTCTTT.

This rearrangement joins TRBV27 to TRBJ1-4, with a tentative D call TRBD1 (5 bases). Trimming stripped 5 bases from V and 8 bases from J, with 12 bases between. This CDR3 is built from 13 residues. Germline lookup yields CDR1 MNHEY and CDR2 SMNVEV (reference sequence). The CDR3 protein is CASSRREGEKLFF. For the CDR3, the DNA is TGTGCCAGCAGTAGGAGGGAGGGGGAAAAACTGTTTTTT.

The sample holds one count of this clone. The chain employs TRBV11-3 and TRBJ2-2; maybe TRBD2 (5 bases). This CDR3 has 17 amino acids. The germline V and J ends were trimmed by 0 bases and 0 bases, with 11 bases remaining between them. The germline V gene has CDR1 SGHNT and CDR2 YENEEA. The CDR3 region is CASSLDHNGANTGELFF. CDR3 DNA: TGTGCCAGCAGCTTAGATCACAACGGGGCGAACACCGGGGAGCTGTTTTTT.

The chain uses TRBV2 and TRBJ1-2; a weak D match, TRBD1 (5 bases). Between the trimmed V and J ends, which lost 0 bases and 2 bases, there was a span of 13 bases. The CDR3 runs 16 residues. The germline V gene encodes CDR1 SNHLY and CDR2 FYNNEI. As DNA, the CDR3 is TGTGCCAGCAGTGAAGCCGAGACAGATTTCAACTATGGCTACACCTTC. Protein sequence: CASSEAETDFNYGYTF.

Only one count was recorded for this clone. The chain has TRBV7-9 and TRBJ2-7; D ambiguous. CDR1 SEHNR and CDR2 FQNEAQ come from the germline V gene (reference sequence). The CDR3 covers 13 residues. Trimming took 8 bases from V and 0 from J, leaving 11 bases between them. The CDR3 sequence is CASLTESSYEQYF. CDR3 coding DNA: TGTGCCAGCTTGACCGAGAGCTCCTACGAGCAGTACTTC. The full variable domain, completed using reference TRBV7-9 and TRBJ2-7, is DTGVSQNPRHKITKRGQNVTFRCDPISEHNRLYWYRQTLGQGPEFLTYFQNEAQLEKSRLLSDRFSAERPKGSFSTLEIQRTEQGDSAMYLCASLTESSYEQYFGPGTRLTVT.

The V and J genes are TRBV6-4 and TRBJ1-1, with no clear D. In germline, CDR1 is MRHNA, CDR2 SNTAGT. The CDR3 sequence is 13 residues long. V lost 4 bases, J lost 1 base, and 7 bases lay in between. This CDR3 is CASSVGQNTEAFF. For the CDR3, the DNA is TGTGCCAGCAGTGTGGGCCAGAACACTGAAGCTTTCTTT.